This T cell receptor beta chain was observed in a study of tumor-infiltrating lymphocytes in primary liver carcinoma. General study points: The proportion of top clones found throughout all five tumor regions was only about 7.5-24%. Lesser overlap characterized tumor-adjacent and tumor-blood pairs relative to tumor region pairs.

The count of this clonotype is one. Its antigen is currently unknown. One junction end disagrees with the germline gene, perhaps due to a read error. The CDR3 is made up of 13 amino acids. The germline gives CDR1 SGHAT, CDR2 FQNNGV. Total RNA amounting to 500 ng was the source from which TCR beta cDNA was made with a constant-region primer. Researchers made the TCR beta libraries by running three nested multiplex PCR rounds with slightly modified ARM-PCR. Researchers ran the first two PCR rounds for roughly 10 cycles each with TRBV1-TRBV30 forward primers and a C-beta reverse primer. TCRdb processed the multiplex PCR reads anew with MiXCR; each CDR3 protein has one entry. The sample has 55,000 to 70,000 distinct CDR3 sequences, about two thirds seen once. Scientists recovered RNA and DNA together from approximately 20-30 mg of unsorted bulk tissue. The patients, who had chronic HBV infection, were treatment-naive (untreated).

V gene TRBV11-2 combines with J gene TRBJ2-7; D remains unclear. The sequenced sample was liver tumor tissue from sampling region 2. Subset noted: tumor region T2, inferior pole. This clonotype was obtained from a man aged 35-49 years with primary liver carcinoma and hepatitis B virus infection. CDR3 residues: CTSSSTVGYEQYF. CDR3 coding DNA: TGTACCAGTAGCTCAACAGTGGGCTACGAGCAGTACTTC. The variable domain in full, with the rest retrieved from reference TRBV11-2 and TRBJ2-7, is EAGVAQSPRYKIIEKRQSVAFWCNPISGHATLYWYQQILGQGPKLLIQFQNNGVVDDSQLPKDRFSAERLKGVDSTLKIQPAKLEDSAVYLCTSSSTVGYEQYFGPGTRLTVT.